Below are 21 T cell receptor beta chains sequenced from a single sample in a study of shared clonotypes between healthy human individuals. Produced via immunoSEQ multiplex PCR; TCRdb's table is partial and in-frame only. The repertoire has 950,000 to 1,100,000 clones, 78% of them found once; the top ten carry 0.55% to 0.7%. The specimen was memory CD4+ T cells from PBMCs. Subset in this sample: CD45RA-negative fraction. Receptors were obtained from a man between 18 and 29 years old in good health. Some clones in this sample may be carry-over from other donors' samples.

The rearrangement uses TRBV19 and TRBJ2-7, with 7 bases identical to TRBD2. Germline CDR1 is LNHDA and CDR2 is SQIVND (reference sequence). V was pared by 5 bases and J by 3 bases, with 10 bases of the junction left unmatched. This CDR3 is built from 15 residues. CDR3 in amino acids: CASSASGTKYYEQYF. Here the CDR3 DNA reads TGTGCCAGTAGTGCCTCCGGGACTAAGTACTACGAGCAGTACTTC.

The chain uses TRBV18 and TRBJ1-5; D remains ambiguous. V was pared by 3 bases and J by 5 bases, with 8 bases between. This CDR3 comprises 13 residues. CDR1 is KGHSH and CDR2 is LQKENI in the germline V gene. The CDR3 region is CASSPLHDQPQHF. DNA of the CDR3: TGTGCCAGCTCACCCCTACACGATCAGCCCCAGCATTTT.

The V call is TRBV6-5, the J call TRBJ2-1; no definite D call. The CDR3 extends over 15 amino acids. Germline CDR1 MNHEY, CDR2 SVGAGI. Trimming left V 0 bases short and J 4 bases short, with 10 bases between. CDR3 nucleotide sequence: TGTGCCAGCAGTTACTCGAAAACTGGGTACAATGAGCAGTTCTTC. This translates into CASSYSKTGYNEQFF.

Turning to this clone: Other DNA sequences within the sample encode an identical CDR3. This rearrangement joins TRBV5-1 to TRBJ2-2, with 12 bases matching TRBD2. The CDR3 consists of 15 residues. The ends lost 2 bases at V and 6 bases at J; junction bases unmatched: 2. Germline CDR1 SGHRS, CDR2 YFSETQ. In DNA form, the CDR3 reads TGCGCCAGCAGCTTAGGACTAGCGGGATCCGGGGAGCTGTTTTTT. Its protein product is CASSLGLAGSGELFF.

The chain carries TRBV19 and TRBJ1-1, with 7 bases aligning to TRBD1. The J segment lost 1 base and the V segment lost 8 bases, leaving 4 bases of the junction unmatched. Germline V gene data show CDR1 as LNHDA and CDR2 as SQIVND (reference sequence). This CDR3 has 13 residues. The CDR3: CASLGQPNTEAFF. CDR3 in DNA: TGTGCCAGTTTGGGACAGCCGAACACTGAAGCTTTCTTT.

J is TRBJ1-1 and V is TRBV11-2, with D tentatively TRBD1 (6 bases). Germline V gene lookup returns CDR1 SGHAT and CDR2 FQNNGV. The CDR3 loop spans 14 amino acids. With 3 bases removed from V and 4 bases from J, the gap between germline ends came to 12 bases. CDR3 bases: TGTGCCAGCAGCTTGGGGGCGGTGGGCACTGAAGCTTTCTTT. It specifies CASSLGAVGTEAFF.

This clone came up a few times. The chain has TRBV28 and TRBJ1-5, with no clear D. The length of the CDR3 is 12 residues. V lost 5 bases and J 5 bases, leaving 7 bases between the germline ends. The germline CDR1 and CDR2 sequences are MDHEN and SYDVKM. CDR3 protein: CASSLQHQPQHF. The DNA for the CDR3 is TGTGCCAGCAGTCTACAACATCAGCCCCAGCATTTT.

This chain connects TRBV7-2 to TRBJ2-3; a possible D gene is TRBD1 (6 bases). CDR1 SGHTA and CDR2 FQGNSA come from the germline V gene. V dropped 7 bases and J dropped 5 bases, with 16 bases sitting between them. The CDR3 covers 14 residues. CDR3: CASTQGSRGDTQYF. As DNA, the CDR3 is TGTGCCAGCACCCAGGGGTCGAGGGGAGATACGCAGTATTTT. Full variable domain (remainder filled in from reference TRBV7-2 and TRBJ2-3): GAGVSQSPSNKVTEKGKDVELRCDPISGHTALYWYRQSLGQGLEFLIYFQGNSAPDKSGLPSDRFSAERTGGSVSTLTIQRTQQEDSAVYLCASTQGSRGDTQYFGPGTRLTVL.

The count of this clone is one. J is TRBJ2-1 and V is TRBV28; 9 positions agree with TRBD2. The CDR3 is 14 amino acids. CDR1 is MDHEN and CDR2 is SYDVKM in the germline V gene. The junction had 8 bases not matched to a gene; V was cut back by 5 bases and J by 9 bases. CDR3 nucleotides: TGTGCCAGCAGTCAGGGACTAGCCACGACTGAGCAGTTCTTC. Translation: CASSQGLATTEQFF.

In its sample, this clone was seen a few times. The rearrangement uses TRBV25-1 and TRBJ1-2, with D unclear. The CDR3 spans 13 residues. Trimming pared 1 base from V and 4 bases from J, leaving 7 bases between. Germline CDR1 and CDR2: MGHDK and SYGVNS. This chain's CDR3 is CASSELEGYGYTF. CDR3 nucleotide sequence: TGTGCCAGCAGTGAATTGGAGGGCTATGGCTACACCTTC.

The gene calls are TRBV28 and TRBJ1-2; no definite D call. CDR1 MDHEN and CDR2 SYDVKM come from the germline V gene. The CDR3 has 12 amino acids. Trimming shortened V by 10 bases and J by 3 bases, and 12 bases separated the two germline ends. For the CDR3, the DNA is TGTGCCATTAACACCCTCCACTATGGCTACACCTTC. This translates into CAINTLHYGYTF.

The V gene is TRBV5-1, the J gene TRBJ2-5; D is tentatively TRBD1 or TRBD2 (5 bases each). This CDR3 is built from 15 residues. Per the germline V gene, CDR1 is SGHRS and CDR2 is YFSETQ. V shed 4 bases and J shed 3 bases, with 16 bases lying between them. The chain's CDR3 is CASSSTTGAEETQYF. CDR3 DNA sequence: TGCGCCAGCAGCAGCACTACCGGGGCCGAAGAGACCCAGTACTTC.

This clone was seen a few times. V is TRBV2 and J is TRBJ2-7; 8 positions agree with TRBD1. Germline V gene sequence: CDR1 SNHLY, CDR2 FYNNEI. The ends lost 5 bases at V and 1 base at J; junction bases unmatched: 7. The CDR3 has 15 amino acids. This CDR3 reads CASSPGTGISYEQYF. CDR3 coding DNA: TGTGCCAGCAGTCCCGGGACAGGTATTTCCTACGAGCAGTACTTC.

V and J are TRBV4-3 and TRBJ2-2; D is perhaps TRBD2 (6 bases). The germline CDR1 and CDR2 sequences are LGHNA and YSLEER. Trimming shortened V by 1 base and J by 6 bases, and 9 bases separated the two germline ends. The CDR3 totals 14 residues. CDR3 DNA: TGCGCCAGCAGCCAAGTAGGAGGGTCCGGGGAGCTGTTTTTT. Protein: CASSQVGGSGELFF.

Comment on this clone: This same CDR3 is encoded by further DNA sequences in the sample. The rearrangement uses TRBV20-1 and TRBJ2-3, with unresolved D. V lost 3 bases and J lost 4, with 5 bases in between. The germline V gene has CDR1 DFQATT and CDR2 SNEGSKA (reference sequence). The CDR3 consists of 11 residues. CDR3 nucleotides: TGCAGTGCTAGTCTGGCAGATACGCAGTATTTT. Its protein is CSASLADTQYF.

For this clone: The same CDR3 can be traced to other DNA sequences in this sample. The chain uses TRBV28 and TRBJ2-1; 10 bases line up with TRBD2. Germline CDR1 and CDR2: MDHEN and SYDVKM. The CDR3 loop spans 15 amino acids. The ends lost 2 bases at V and 7 bases at J; junction bases unmatched: 5. Here the CDR3 reads CASSLSLAGVNEQFF. CDR3 bases: TGTGCCAGCAGTTTAAGTCTAGCGGGAGTGAATGAGCAGTTCTTC.

This chain joins TRBV2 and TRBJ1-1; D perhaps matches TRBD1 (5 bases). Germline V lookup: CDR1 SNHLY, CDR2 FYNNEI. V lost 6 bases and J 4 bases, leaving 18 bases between the germline ends. This CDR3 region has 15 residues. The CDR3 protein is CASRNSARGTTEAFF. The CDR3 region has the DNA TGTGCCAGCAGGAACAGCGCGAGGGGCACCACTGAAGCTTTCTTT.

The V gene is TRBV28, the J gene TRBJ2-4; 10 bases align to TRBD1. Germline lookup yields CDR1 MDHEN and CDR2 SYDVKM. J was trimmed by 7 bases and V by 4 bases; bases with no gene match: 4. The CDR3 extends over 14 amino acids. CDR3 sequence reads: CASSSRQGANIQYF. The DNA for the CDR3 is TGTGCCAGCAGTTCCCGACAGGGGGCCAACATTCAGTACTTC.

The chain is built from TRBV2 and TRBJ2-7; no clear D. Deletions cut 6 bases from V and 6 bases from J, with 12 bases between. The CDR3 contains 12 residues. Germline CDR1 reads SNHLY; CDR2 reads FYNNEI. The CDR3 DNA reads as TGTGCCAGCAGGGCTTTAGCATCCGAGCAGTACTTC. Residues: CASRALASEQYF.

The CDR3 reads CASSDPAPHEQYF. The CDR3 region has the DNA TGCGCCAGCAGTGATCCGGCCCCCCACGAGCAGTACTTC. V and J are TRBV10-1 and TRBJ2-7; D gene ambiguous. With 3 bases removed from V and 5 bases from J, the gap between germline ends came to 11 bases. There are 13 residues in the CDR3. The germline V gene has CDR1 WNHNN and CDR2 SYGVQD (reference sequence).

V gene TRBV19 combines with J gene TRBJ1-2; possible D gene TRBD1, 5 bases. The V gene's germline CDR1 is LNHDA and CDR2 SQIVND (reference sequence). The CDR3 runs to 15 residues. V was cut by 2 bases and J by 7 bases, with 17 bases left in between. Written as DNA, the CDR3 is TGTGCCAGTAGTATACCCAAACGGGGCGCGGTTGGCTACACCTTC. Amino acids: CASSIPKRGAVGYTF.